One sample yielded the 30 T cell receptor beta chains listed below, sequenced in a study of blood T cell repertoires in COVID-19. Profiling relied on immunoSEQ multiplex PCR, and the TCRdb table lists in-frame clones only, not all of them. The sample shows some 41,000 clones, about 88% of them seen only once. Source material: peripheral blood. The receptors come from a man in his 70s with active COVID-19.

The chain is built from TRBV27 and TRBJ1-4, with D possibly being TRBD1 (5 bases). V dropped 7 bases and J dropped 8 bases, with 17 bases sitting between them. This CDR3 has 14 residues. The germline V gene encodes CDR1 MNHEY and CDR2 SMNVEV (reference sequence). The CDR3, as DNA: TGTGCCAGCACCTCGGGGAGGGGAAGCGAAAAACTGTTTTTT. This codes for CASTSGRGSEKLFF.

This clone was seen once. The chain links TRBV2 to TRBJ2-5; TRBD1 is a possible D gene (6 bases). Trimming took off 5 bases at V and 4 bases at J, with 17 bases between the two ends. This CDR3 spans 15 amino acids. Germline CDR1 and CDR2: SNHLY and FYNNEI. The CDR3: CASSKQGVGGETQYF. CDR3 nucleotide sequence: TGTGCCAGCAGTAAACAGGGAGTAGGGGGAGAGACCCAGTACTTC. The full variable domain, completed using reference TRBV2 and TRBJ2-5, is EPEVTQTPSHQVTQMGQEVILRCVPISNHLYFYWYRQILGQKVEFLVSFYNNEISEKSEIFDDQFSVERPDGSNFTLKIRSTKLEDSAMYFCASSKQGVGGETQYFGPGTRLLVL.

This CDR3 reads CASSEPGQTVYEQYF. The CDR3 nucleotides are TGTGCCAGCAGTGAACCGGGACAGACCGTATACGAGCAGTACTTC. The V gene is TRBV6-1, the J gene TRBJ2-7; 7 bases are a match to TRBD1. With V trimmed by 2 bases and J by 4 bases, 8 bases remained unmatched. The germline gives CDR1 MNHNS, CDR2 SASEGT. The CDR3 has 15 amino acids.

The chain carries TRBV2 and TRBJ1-6; D gene unclear. CDR1 is SNHLY and CDR2 is FYNNEI in the germline V gene. Between the trimmed V and J ends, which lost 2 bases and 7 bases, there was a span of 6 bases. The CDR3 has 13 amino acids. The CDR3 sequence is CASSELANSPLHF. CDR3 DNA sequence: TGTGCCAGCAGTGAATTAGCAAATTCACCCCTCCACTTT.

V is TRBV12-3 or TRBV12-4 and J is TRBJ1-1; D is undetermined. This CDR3 contains 13 residues. V was clipped by 6 bases and J by 7 bases, with 15 bases between them. CDR3 coding DNA: TGTGCCAGCAGGGCAGGCGGGAGCGATGAAGCTTTCTTT. Protein: CASRAGGSDEAFF.

V usage is TRBV28 and J usage is TRBJ2-7, with D unclear. The germline V gene encodes CDR1 MDHEN and CDR2 SYDVKM. The CDR3 is 12 residues long. V lost 5 bases, J lost 7 bases, and 12 bases lay in between. The CDR3 DNA follows: TGTGCCAGCAGTCTCCGTCCCCGGGAGCAGTACTTC. As protein: CASSLRPREQYF.

This clone has a single count. The rearrangement links TRBV6-6 to TRBJ1-4; D might be TRBD1 (5 bases). This CDR3 contains 14 residues. In germline, CDR1 is MNHNY, CDR2 SVGAGI (reference sequence). Trimming shortened V by 6 bases and J by 0 bases, and 8 bases separated the two germline ends. The CDR3 DNA reads as TGTGCCAGCAGCGGAGGGGCAACTAATGAAAAACTGTTTTTT. Translating gives CASSGGATNEKLFF.

The genes are TRBV6-5 and TRBJ2-7; 11 bases are a match to TRBD1. The V gene end was trimmed by 4 bases and the J gene end by 3 bases; junction bases not matched to a gene: 5. In germline, CDR1 is MNHEY, CDR2 SVGAGI. The CDR3 consists of 15 residues. The CDR3 DNA reads TGTGCCAGCAGTTCACCGGGACAGGGGGTCTACGAGCAGTACTTC. This translates into CASSSPGQGVYEQYF.

The CDR3 nucleotides are TGCGCCAGCAGCCAAATCCGTAATATGAATACGGACACTGAAGCTTTCTTT. Translated: CASSQIRNMNTDTEAFF. This chain links TRBV4-3 with TRBJ1-1; D ambiguous. This CDR3 region has 17 residues. CDR1 is LGHNA, CDR2 YSLEER, per germline. Trimming cost V 2 bases and J 3 bases, with 19 bases left between them.

The gene calls are TRBV5-4 and TRBJ2-3; tentatively, D is TRBD1 (5 bases). The germline V and J ends were trimmed by 0 bases and 6 bases, with 14 bases remaining between them. The CDR3 contains 15 residues. CDR1 is SGHNT, CDR2 YYREEE, per germline (reference sequence). CDR3 sequence: CASSLEQALGDTQYF. DNA of the CDR3: TGTGCCAGCAGCTTGGAACAGGCCCTAGGGGATACGCAGTATTTT. Full variable domain (remainder filled in from reference TRBV5-4 and TRBJ2-3): ETGVTQSPTHLIKTRGQQVTLRCSSQSGHNTVSWYQQALGQGPQFIFQYYREEENGRGNFPPRFSGLQFPNYSSELNVNALELDDSALYLCASSLEQALGDTQYFGPGTRLTVL.

The rearrangement joins TRBV11-2 to TRBJ1-6; a weak D match, TRBD1 (5 bases). The V gene lost 5 bases and the J gene lost 5 bases, with 13 bases spanning the gap. CDR3 length: 15 amino acids. Germline CDR1 and CDR2: SGHAT and FQNNGV. CDR3 in DNA: TGTGCCAGCAGCCGCCGGGGGTTTAATAATTCACCCCTCCACTTT. Its protein product is CASSRRGFNNSPLHF.

This clone was observed a handful of times. The chain has TRBV9 and TRBJ2-3; the match to TRBD1 covers 7 bases. J lost 0 bases, V lost 1 base, and 5 bases had no gene match. This CDR3 has 16 residues. In germline, CDR1 is SGDLS, CDR2 YYNGEE. This CDR3 is CASSVKQGSSTDTQYF. DNA for the CDR3: TGTGCCAGCAGCGTAAAACAGGGGTCCAGCACAGATACGCAGTATTTT.

This chain uses TRBV7-9 with TRBJ2-1; TRBD2 matches 7 bases. Germline loops: CDR1 SEHNR, CDR2 FQNEAQ (reference sequence). The trim removed 7 bases at V and 2 bases at J, leaving 8 bases unmatched. The CDR3 consists of 15 residues. CDR3 residues: CASTATSDTYNEQFF. The DNA for the CDR3 is TGTGCCAGCACTGCCACTAGCGACACCTACAATGAGCAGTTCTTC.

The chain carries TRBV5-6 and TRBJ2-7; 11 bases agree with TRBD1. The J segment lost 2 bases and the V segment lost 2 bases, leaving 6 bases of the junction unmatched. The CDR3 extends over 16 amino acids. Germline CDR1 SGHDT, CDR2 YYEEEE. Here the CDR3 DNA reads TGTGCCAGCAGCTTCCGCCCGGGACAGGGGGCCTACGAGCAGTACTTC. Protein product: CASSFRPGQGAYEQYF.

The rearrangement joins TRBV28 to TRBJ1-6; possibly TRBD1 for D (5 bases). Looked up from germline, CDR1 is MDHEN and CDR2 is SYDVKM. V gave up 10 bases and J gave up 4 bases, with 17 bases separating them. This CDR3 region has 15 residues. DNA for the CDR3: TGTGCCACCAAGGTCGGGGGGGAGTATAATTCACCCCTCCACTTT. Translation gives CATKVGGEYNSPLHF.

The chain has TRBV5-1 and TRBJ1-5, with D possibly matching TRBD1 (5 bases). Looked up from germline, CDR1 is SGHRS and CDR2 is YFSETQ. The CDR3 covers 14 residues. V was cut by 5 bases and J by 1 base, with 10 bases left in between. The CDR3 nucleotides read TGCGCCAGCAGTTTATCAGGGAGCAATCAGCCCCAGCATTTT. The encoded protein is CASSLSGSNQPQHF.

The chain combines TRBV6-6 with TRBJ1-1; TRBD1 aligns across 9 bases. The CDR3 totals 15 residues. The germline V gene encodes CDR1 MNHNY and CDR2 SVGAGI (reference sequence). V was clipped by 2 bases and J by 4 bases; unmatched bases: 5. CDR3 protein: CASSYTTGGPTEAFF. CDR3 nucleotides: TGTGCCAGCAGTTACACGACAGGGGGACCCACTGAAGCTTTCTTT.

V gene TRBV28 combines with J gene TRBJ2-7; D is possibly TRBD2 (5 bases). V was shortened by 3 bases and J by 4 bases, with 7 bases between the two germline ends. Germline V gene data show CDR1 as MDHEN and CDR2 as SYDVKM. This CDR3 has 12 residues. Here the CDR3 reads CASSFQRYEQYF. The CDR3 nucleotides are TGTGCCAGCAGTTTTCAGCGGTACGAGCAGTACTTC.

The CDR3 sequence is CASSLEMTSNTGELFF. In DNA, the CDR3 is TGTGCCAGCAGCTTAGAGATGACTTCGAACACCGGGGAGCTGTTTTTT. J is TRBJ2-2 and V is TRBV7-2; the D is unclear. Between the trimmed V and J ends, which lost 1 base and 0 bases, there was a span of 9 bases. This CDR3 comprises 16 residues. Germline loops: CDR1 SGHTA, CDR2 FQGNSA.

The chain joins TRBV2 to TRBJ2-2; the D gene is possibly TRBD2 (7 bases). Germline values: CDR1 SNHLY, CDR2 FYNNEI. The CDR3 length is 12 residues. Trimming shortened V by 9 bases and J by 7 bases, and 12 bases separated the two germline ends. The DNA of the CDR3 is TGTGCCAGAAGGGGGGGGAGCGGGGAGCTGTTTTTT. It codes for CARRGGSGELFF. Full variable domain (outside the CDR3, taken from reference TRBV2 and TRBJ2-2): EPEVTQTPSHQVTQMGQEVILRCVPISNHLYFYWYRQILGQKVEFLVSFYNNEISEKSEIFDDQFSVERPDGSNFTLKIRSTKLEDSAMYFCARRGGSGELFFGEGSRLTVL.

V is TRBV5-1 and J is TRBJ1-6, with D possibly matching TRBD1 (5 bases). CDR1 SGHRS and CDR2 YFSETQ come from the germline V gene. The length of the CDR3 is 15 residues. V gave up 3 bases and J gave up 5 bases, with 12 bases separating them. The CDR3: CASSSSTDDNSPLHF. CDR3 nucleotides: TGCGCCAGCAGCTCCTCGACAGATGATAATTCACCCCTCCACTTT.

Comment on this clone: Other nucleotide sequences in the sample specify the same CDR3. V is TRBV5-1 and J is TRBJ2-5; 7 nucleotides line up with TRBD2. The CDR3 covers 14 residues. The junction had 1 base not matched to a gene; V was cut back by 0 bases and J by 2 bases. Germline-derived CDR1 and CDR2 are SGHRS and YFSETQ. Here the CDR3 reads CASSLAGGQETQYF. The CDR3 nucleotides are TGCGCCAGCAGCTTGGCGGGGGGTCAAGAGACCCAGTACTTC.

The V gene is TRBV13, the J gene TRBJ2-6; D ambiguous. In germline, CDR1 is PRHDT, CDR2 FYEKMQ (reference sequence). With 2 bases removed from V and 1 base from J, the gap between germline ends came to 6 bases. This CDR3 region has 15 residues. In DNA form, the CDR3 reads TGTGCCAGCAGCTTACCCTTTTCTGGGGCCAACGTCCTGACTTTC. This codes for CASSLPFSGANVLTF.

The V call is TRBV5-1, the J call TRBJ1-1; D not certain. With 5 bases removed from V and 5 bases from J, the gap between germline ends came to 16 bases. Germline V CDR1 and CDR2: SGHRS, YFSETQ. The CDR3 has 14 residues. CDR3 amino acids: CASRSDGSGTEAFF. DNA of the CDR3: TGCGCCAGCAGGTCCGACGGGAGTGGAACTGAAGCTTTCTTT.

This clone was picked up one time. The chain is built from TRBV7-2 and TRBJ2-3; no firm D call. Per germline, CDR1 SGHTA and CDR2 FQGNSA. The CDR3 totals 15 residues. Trimming shortened V by 2 bases and J by 0 bases, and 9 bases separated the two germline ends. CDR3 amino acids: CASSLRRSSTDTQYF. CDR3 sequence (DNA): TGTGCCAGCAGCTTACGGCGGTCCAGCACAGATACGCAGTATTTT.

V usage is TRBV6-6 and J usage is TRBJ2-3, with a weak D call TRBD2 (6 bases). The V end was cut by 6 bases, the J end by 6 bases, with 10 bases between. The CDR3 covers 12 residues. CDR1 and CDR2 (germline): MNHNY, SVGAGI (reference sequence). The CDR3 coding sequence is TGTGCCAGCAGCCCGACTAGGGATACGCAGTATTTT. It encodes CASSPTRDTQYF.

The CDR3 here is CASSELAGGGFTQYF. The CDR3 DNA is TGCGCCAGCAGTGAACTAGCGGGGGGAGGGTTTACGCAGTATTTT. This chain uses TRBV10-2 with TRBJ2-3; TRBD2 agrees at 12 bases. This CDR3 is 15 amino acids long. CDR1 and CDR2 (germline): WSHSY, SAAADI. With V trimmed by 3 bases and J by 8 bases, 6 bases remained unmatched.

J is TRBJ1-2 and V is TRBV18; 10 bases match TRBD1. V trimming: 3 bases; J trimming: 5 bases; junction bases outside the gene matches: 6. This CDR3 is built from 15 residues. The germline CDR1 and CDR2 sequences are KGHSH and LQKENI. The CDR3 spells CASSPQDRGGYGYTF. The DNA of the CDR3 is TGTGCCAGCTCACCCCAGGACAGGGGGGGATATGGCTACACCTTC.

The V call is TRBV9, the J call TRBJ2-3, with a possible D match to TRBD2 (5 bases). Germline lookup yields CDR1 SGDLS and CDR2 YYNGEE. The CDR3 loop spans 16 amino acids. V lost 4 bases and J lost 0, with 15 bases in between. The CDR3 DNA reads TGTGCCAGCAGCCCCTCGGCCCGGGGAAGCACAGATACGCAGTATTTT. Protein product: CASSPSARGSTDTQYF. The whole variable domain, filled in from reference TRBV9 and TRBJ2-3, reads DSGVTQTPKHLITATGQRVTLRCSPRSGDLSVYWYQQSLDQGLQFLIQYYNGEERAKGNILERFSAQQFPDLHSELNLSSLELGDSALYFCASSPSARGSTDTQYFGPGTRLTVL.

The V call is TRBV7-9, the J call TRBJ2-1, with 7 nucleotides matching TRBD2. The CDR3 loop spans 15 amino acids. Germline V CDR1 and CDR2: SEHNR, FQNEAQ (reference sequence). The J segment lost 0 bases and the V segment lost 5 bases, leaving 4 bases of the junction unmatched. The CDR3 loop is CASSPTSDSYNEQFF. The CDR3 coding sequence is TGTGCCAGCAGCCCAACTAGCGACTCCTACAATGAGCAGTTCTTC.